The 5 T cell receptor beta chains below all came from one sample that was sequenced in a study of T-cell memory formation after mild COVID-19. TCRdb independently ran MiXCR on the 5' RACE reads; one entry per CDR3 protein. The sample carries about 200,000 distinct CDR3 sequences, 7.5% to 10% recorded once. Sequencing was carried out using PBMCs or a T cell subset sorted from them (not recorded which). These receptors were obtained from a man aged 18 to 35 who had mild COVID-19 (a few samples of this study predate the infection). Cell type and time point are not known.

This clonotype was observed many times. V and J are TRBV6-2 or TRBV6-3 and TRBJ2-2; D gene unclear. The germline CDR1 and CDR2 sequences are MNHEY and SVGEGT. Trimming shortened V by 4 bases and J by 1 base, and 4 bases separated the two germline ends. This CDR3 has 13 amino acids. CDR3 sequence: CASSSGNTGELFF. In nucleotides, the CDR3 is TGTGCCAGCAGTTCAGGGAACACCGGGGAGCTGTTTTTT.

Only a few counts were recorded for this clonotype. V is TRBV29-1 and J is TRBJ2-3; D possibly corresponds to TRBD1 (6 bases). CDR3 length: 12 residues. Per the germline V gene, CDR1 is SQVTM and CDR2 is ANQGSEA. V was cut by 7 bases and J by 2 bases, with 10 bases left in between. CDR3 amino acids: CSAGDTTDTQYF. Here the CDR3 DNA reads TGCAGCGCAGGGGACACCACAGATACGCAGTATTTT.

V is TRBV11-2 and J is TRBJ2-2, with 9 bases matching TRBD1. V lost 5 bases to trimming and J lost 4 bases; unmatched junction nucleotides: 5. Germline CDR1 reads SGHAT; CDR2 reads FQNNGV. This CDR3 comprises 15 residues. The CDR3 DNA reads TGTGCCAGCAGCCGACAGGGGGGTGGCACCGGGGAGCTGTTTTTT. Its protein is CASSRQGGGTGELFF.

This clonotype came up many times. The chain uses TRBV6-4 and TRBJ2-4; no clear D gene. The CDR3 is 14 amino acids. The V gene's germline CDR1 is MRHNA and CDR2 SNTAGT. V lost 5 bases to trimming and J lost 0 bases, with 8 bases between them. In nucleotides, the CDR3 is TGTGCCAGCAGTACGGCGATAGCCAAAAACATTCAGTACTTC. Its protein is CASSTAIAKNIQYF.

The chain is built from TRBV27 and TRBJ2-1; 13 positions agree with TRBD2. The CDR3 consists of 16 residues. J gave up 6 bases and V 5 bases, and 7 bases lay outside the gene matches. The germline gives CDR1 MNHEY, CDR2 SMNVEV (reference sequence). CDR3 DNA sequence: TGTGCCAGCAGTGCACGTACTAGCGGGGGGGCCAATGAGCAGTTCTTC. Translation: CASSARTSGGANEQFF.